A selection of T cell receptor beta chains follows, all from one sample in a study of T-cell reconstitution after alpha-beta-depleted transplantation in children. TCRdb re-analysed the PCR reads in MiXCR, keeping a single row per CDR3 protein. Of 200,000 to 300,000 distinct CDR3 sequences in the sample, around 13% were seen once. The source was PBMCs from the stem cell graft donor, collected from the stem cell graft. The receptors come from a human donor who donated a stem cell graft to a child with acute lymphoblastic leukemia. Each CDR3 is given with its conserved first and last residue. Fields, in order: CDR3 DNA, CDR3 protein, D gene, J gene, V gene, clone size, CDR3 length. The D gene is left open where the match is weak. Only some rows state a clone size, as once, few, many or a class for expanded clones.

TGTGCCATCAAACAGCAGGGGAATCAGCCCCAGCATTTT | CAIKQQGNQPQHF | . | TRBJ1-5 | TRBV10-3 | many | 13
TGTGCCAGCTCAGCGGGACGCCGCACAGATACGCAGTATTTT | CASSAGRRTDTQYF | TRBD2 | TRBJ2-3 | TRBV28 | many | 14
TGTGCCAGCAGCCCTTCCGGGGGACTTTCCCTCTACGAGCAGTACTTC | CASSPSGGLSLYEQYF | . | TRBJ2-7 | TRBV6-4 | many | 16
TGCAGTGCGCTAAGCGGGGGCGGGCCTCTTAAGAGCTCCTACGAGCAGTACTTC | CSALSGGGPLKSSYEQYF | TRBD2 | TRBJ2-7 | TRBV20-1 | many | 18
TGCAGTGCTAGAGACGCGACAGGGCTTAACACTGAAGCTTTCTTT | CSARDATGLNTEAFF | TRBD1 | TRBJ1-1 | TRBV20-1 | many | 15
TGTGCCAGCAGTGATTGGGGGGGGGGAGAGACCCAGTACTTC | CASSDWGGGETQYF | TRBD2 | TRBJ2-5 | TRBV25-1 | . | 14
TGCGCCAGCAGCCGCATAGGACTGAGCTCCTACGAGCAGTACTTC | CASSRIGLSSYEQYF | . | TRBJ2-7 | TRBV5-1 | many | 15
TGTGCCAGCAGTTCGGTGGACAGGGCGGGCACGAAACTGTTTTTT | CASSSVDRAGTKLFF | TRBD1 | TRBJ1-4 | TRBV28 | many | 15
TGTGCCAGCAGCCCTACTAGTTATCACGAGCAGTACTTC | CASSPTSYHEQYF | . | TRBJ2-7 | TRBV7-6 | many | 13
TGCAGCGTTGACGACGTCAGGGGGAACTATGGCTACACCTTC | CSVDDVRGNYGYTF | TRBD1 | TRBJ1-2 | TRBV29-1 | many | 14
TGTGCCAGCAGCTTAGGAGGAGCGGGATACGAGCAGTACTTC | CASSLGGAGYEQYF | TRBD2 | TRBJ2-7 | TRBV7-2 | many | 14
TGCGCCAGCAGCCAACCCCTAATGTCCGAGACAGGACCTCATCAGCCCCAGCATTTT | CASSQPLMSETGPHQPQHF | . | TRBJ1-5 | TRBV4-1 | many | 19
TGTGCCAGCTCACCATTAGCCCATCACAATGAGCAGTTCTTC | CASSPLAHHNEQFF | . | TRBJ2-1 | TRBV18 | few | 14
TGTGCCAGCAGCGTGAGCGGGGGGCTACCTGGAAACACCATATATTTT | CASSVSGGLPGNTIYF | . | TRBJ1-3 | TRBV9 | many | 16
TGTGCCAGCAGTTACTATTGGGGGGAGGAGACCCAGTACTTC | CASSYYWGEETQYF | . | TRBJ2-5 | TRBV6-5 | many | 14
TGTGCCAGCTCACCAAGTCAGGGAGAAAATCAGCCCCAGCATTTT | CASSPSQGENQPQHF | . | TRBJ1-5 | TRBV18 | many | 15
TGTGCCAGCAGTCCTAGGACAGGGGACAATCAGCCCCAGCATTTT | CASSPRTGDNQPQHF | TRBD1 | TRBJ1-5 | TRBV27 | many | 15
TGCAGTGCTAGAGATATAGAGGGGCCCTATGACGAGCAGTACTTC | CSARDIEGPYDEQYF | . | TRBJ2-7 | TRBV20-1 | few | 15
TGTGCCAGCAGTATGGGCCCCCCGGCCGTTGGGGCCAACGTCCTGACTTTC | CASSMGPPAVGANVLTF | . | TRBJ2-6 | TRBV6-4 | many | 17
TGTGCCAGCAGCTTTGAACTAGCGGGAGGTGAGCAGTTCTTC | CASSFELAGGEQFF | TRBD2 | TRBJ2-1 | TRBV7-6 | few | 14
TGCGCCAGCAGCCAAGATTACGGTATTTTAGAGTATGGCTACACCTTC | CASSQDYGILEYGYTF | . | TRBJ1-2 | TRBV4-3 | . | 16
TGTGCCATCAACGGCGACACCTACACCGGGGAGCTGTTTTTT | CAINGDTYTGELFF | . | TRBJ2-2 | TRBV10-3 | many | 14
TGCAGCGGTCGGGACATTGGGACGCATACCTACAATGAGCAGTTCTTC | CSGRDIGTHTYNEQFF | . | TRBJ2-1 | TRBV29-1 | . | 16
TGCAGCGTCCCGGACAGGGGAGCGCAGTATTTT | CSVPDRGAQYF | TRBD1 | TRBJ2-3 | TRBV29-1 | many | 11
TGTGCCAGCAGGCCGGGACTGACTAGGTCTGGGGCCAACGGCCTGACTTTC | CASRPGLTRSGANGLTF | . | TRBJ2-6 | TRBV28 | . | 17